These 10 T cell receptor beta chains came from one sample sequenced in a study of T cell responses to AZD1222 COVID-19 vaccine. The method was immunoSEQ multiplex PCR; TCRdb's version includes in-frame clones alone and lacks a portion of them. The sample holds approximately 160,000 clones, 90% seen once. Source: peripheral blood, taken on day 0 of AZD1222 vaccination. These receptors were taken from an adult in good health.

The chain combines TRBV21-1 with TRBJ1-6; TRBD1 is the table's D call, not checked against the DNA. TRBV21-1 is a pseudogene. The CDR3 covers 16 residues. The CDR3 DNA reads TGTGCCAGCAGCAAAGTAACGGGGACACCGAATTCACCCCTCCACTTT. This translates into CASSKVTGTPNSPLHF.

V and J are TRBV27 and TRBJ2-6; possibly TRBD1 for D (6 bases). CDR1 is MNHEY, CDR2 SMNVEV, per germline (reference sequence). Trimming took 2 bases from V and 10 from J, leaving 12 bases between them. The CDR3 is 14 residues long. The CDR3, as DNA: TGTGCCAGCAGTTTAGTTGCAGGGGTGAACGTCCTGACTTTC. Protein sequence: CASSLVAGVNVLTF.

The CDR3 region has the DNA TGTGCCAGCAGCTTACGTGGGGGAGACATCCAAGAGACCCAGTACTTC. Protein: CASSLRGGDIQETQYF. The chain couples TRBV7-3 to TRBJ2-5, with D possibly being TRBD1 or TRBD2 (5 bases each). Trimming removed 2 bases at V and 1 base at J, with 14 bases between. This CDR3 is 16 amino acids long. In germline, CDR1 is SGHTA, CDR2 FQGTGA.

The chain employs TRBV2 and TRBJ1-3; D is possibly TRBD1 (5 bases). The CDR3 covers 15 residues. Germline-derived CDR1 and CDR2 are SNHLY and FYNNEI. V gave up 1 base and J gave up 4 bases, with 11 bases separating them. The chain's CDR3 is CASSEGGALGNTIYF. DNA for the CDR3: TGTGCCAGCAGTGAAGGTGGGGCCCTAGGAAACACCATATATTTT.

V is TRBV6-6 and J is TRBJ1-2; tentatively, D is TRBD1 (6 bases). Germline lookup yields CDR1 MNHNY and CDR2 SVGAGI (reference sequence). The ends were cut back, 6 bases at V and 9 bases at J, with 38 bases in the middle. The CDR3 runs to 20 residues. Here the CDR3 reads CASSKSGGAPGSPQRISYTF. The CDR3 region has the DNA TGTGCCAGCAGCAAATCCGGGGGGGCGCCGGGCAGCCCACAAAGAATTAGCTACACCTTC.

V gene TRBV29-1 combines with J gene TRBJ1-1, with D uncertain. V dropped 4 bases and J dropped 4 bases, with 10 bases sitting between them. Germline CDR1 and CDR2: SQVTM and ANQGSEA. The CDR3 runs 12 residues. This chain's CDR3 is CSVGGSGTEAFF. CDR3 nucleotides: TGCAGCGTTGGGGGTAGCGGCACTGAAGCTTTCTTT.

The chain recombines TRBV5-1 with TRBJ2-3; D not resolved. Germline loops: CDR1 SGHRS, CDR2 YFSETQ. CDR3 length: 13 residues. Deletions cut 4 bases from V and 2 bases from J, with 8 bases between. This CDR3 is CASSTGYTDTQYF. DNA of the CDR3: TGCGCCAGCAGCACTGGTTACACAGATACGCAGTATTTT. The whole variable domain, filled in from reference TRBV5-1 and TRBJ2-3, reads KAGVTQTPRYLIKTRGQQVTLSCSPISGHRSVSWYQQTPGQGLQFLFEYFSETQRNKGNFPGRFSGRQFSNSRSEMNVSTLELGDSALYLCASSTGYTDTQYFGPGTRLTVL.

The CDR3: CASRRGGELFF. CDR3 coding DNA: TGTGCCAGCCGCAGGGGCGGGGAGCTGTTTTTT. The rearrangement joins TRBV27 to TRBJ2-2, with D tentatively TRBD1 (6 bases). With 8 bases removed from V and 7 bases from J, the gap between germline ends came to 8 bases. The CDR3 sequence is 11 residues long. CDR1 and CDR2 from the germline V gene are MNHEY and SMNVEV (reference sequence).

The chain uses TRBV12-5 and TRBJ1-6, with 9 bases identical to TRBD1. Germline CDR1 reads LGHNT; CDR2 reads FRNRAP. The CDR3 is 15 amino acids. V gave up 6 bases and J gave up 10 bases; unmatched junction bases: 10. The CDR3 reads CASGLTGGGRSPLHF. The CDR3 nucleotides are TGTGCTAGTGGCCTAACAGGGGGCGGGCGATCACCCCTCCACTTT.

The genes are TRBV5-4 and TRBJ1-4; no clear D. Germline CDR1 and CDR2: SGHNT and YYREEE (reference sequence). The CDR3 covers 14 residues. Between the trimmed V and J ends, which lost 1 base and 6 bases, there was a span of 10 bases. The CDR3 here is CASSLNARDEKLFF. The CDR3 DNA is TGTGCCAGCAGCTTGAACGCTAGGGATGAAAAACTGTTTTTT.